This T cell receptor (beta chain) is from a study of cytomegalovirus exposure and HLA in healthy donors. Primers included in the PCR were 60 Vbeta and 13 Jbeta primers. The table came from immunoSEQ multiplex PCR; TCRdb's copy has only in-frame clones and leaves some out. The sample records around 150,000 clones, around 90% being singletons. Worth noting for this clone: Antigen specificity is unknown.

General study findings and limits: Productive rates of about 90% or about 30% were seen for most TCR beta V segments in an earlier analysis. Researchers counted about 150 TCR beta chains as cytomegalovirus-associated. An analysis that was carried out later associated 17,000 or so TCR beta sequences with HLA alleles at 0.05 false discovery rate.

The germline V gene has CDR1 SGHRS and CDR2 YFSETQ. V lost 4 bases, J lost 2 bases, and 9 bases lay in between. CDR3 length equals 13 residues. This sequence joins TRBV5-1 and TRBJ1-1; D is unresolved. The sample taken for sequencing was PBMCs. The TCR was taken from a woman in her forties in good health and CMV-seronegative. The CDR3 region is CASSAGSNTEAFF. CDR3 in DNA: TGCGCCAGCAGCGCAGGATCAAACACTGAAGCTTTCTTT.